One sample yielded the 30 T cell receptor beta chains listed below, sequenced in a study of blood T cell repertoires in COVID-19. Libraries were prepared by immunoSEQ multiplex PCR; TCRdb keeps only in-frame clonotypes and omits some of them. The table shows about 42,000 clones, with about 90% occurring only once. Sequences were obtained from peripheral blood. These receptors were obtained from a man in his fifties or sixties with active COVID-19.

The CDR3 is CASSSTGGGREKLFF. As DNA, the CDR3 is TGTGCCAGCAGTTCAACAGGGGGCGGAAGGGAAAAACTGTTTTTT. The gene calls are TRBV6-5 and TRBJ1-4, with 9 bases that match TRBD1. Germline CDR1 reads MNHEY; CDR2 reads SVGAGI. The CDR3 runs 15 residues. The V and J ends lost 4 bases and 8 bases, in that order; junction bases with no gene match: 8.

The chain employs TRBV6-6 and TRBJ2-7; 7 bases agree with TRBD2. Germline CDR1 and CDR2: MNHNY and SVGAGI (reference sequence). The J segment lost 4 bases and the V segment lost 0 bases, leaving 3 bases of the junction unmatched. The CDR3 consists of 14 residues. The DNA for the CDR3 is TGTGCCAGCAGTTACTCCGGGCGGGGGTACGAGCAGTACTTC. It specifies CASSYSGRGYEQYF.

The V and J genes are TRBV11-3 and TRBJ2-1; D possibly corresponds to TRBD1 (5 bases). CDR3 length: 15 residues. Germline V CDR1 and CDR2: SGHNT, YENEEA. The germline V and J ends were trimmed by 5 bases and 1 base, with 12 bases remaining between them. DNA of the CDR3: TGTGCCAGCAGCAAGAGGCAGGGTTCCTACAATGAGCAGTTCTTC. Encoded protein: CASSKRQGSYNEQFF.

CDR3 region: CASGSNYGYTF. The DNA for the CDR3 is TGTGCCAGCGGTAGCAACTATGGCTACACCTTC. J is TRBJ1-2 and V is TRBV12-3 or TRBV12-4, with no clear D. V lost 8 bases, J lost 2 bases, and 6 bases lay in between. This CDR3 spans 11 amino acids.

The rearrangement uses TRBV5-1 and TRBJ2-5; the D gene is possibly TRBD1 (6 bases). This CDR3 spans 14 amino acids. Trimming took off 4 bases at V and 1 base at J, with 11 bases between the two ends. Germline CDR1 and CDR2: SGHRS and YFSETQ. The CDR3 loop reads CASSNTGLQETQYF. CDR3 nucleotide sequence: TGCGCCAGCAGCAACACAGGGCTCCAAGAGACCCAGTACTTC.

This sequence joins TRBV12-3 or TRBV12-4 and TRBJ1-3; D remains unclear. V lost 10 bases to trimming and J lost 2 bases, with 12 bases between them. The CDR3 consists of 13 residues. The chain's CDR3 is CATTGRAGNTIYF. In nucleotides, the CDR3 is TGTGCCACCACGGGTCGTGCTGGAAACACCATATATTTT.

As for this clone: One junction end does not reproduce the germline sequence, and a read error may be involved. Other DNA sequences from this sample encode an identical CDR3 as well. The rearrangement links TRBV6-6 to TRBJ2-7, with 7 nucleotides matching TRBD1. Germline V gene data show CDR1 as MNHNY and CDR2 as SVGAGI (reference sequence). CDR3 size: 13 residues. The CDR3 bases are TGTGCCACCCGACAGGGACCGACCTACGAGCAATACTTC. It specifies CATRQGPTYEQYF.

This chain connects TRBV9 to TRBJ2-1; TRBD1 agrees at 7 bases. Trimming at V came to 0 bases and at J to 3 bases, leaving 15 bases not matched to a gene. CDR1 is SGDLS, CDR2 YYNGEE, per germline. The CDR3 spans 19 residues. This chain's CDR3 is CASSVVPILTGVSYNEQFF. In DNA, the CDR3 is TGTGCCAGCAGCGTAGTTCCCATATTAACAGGGGTCAGCTACAATGAGCAGTTCTTC.

The genes are TRBV7-9 and TRBJ1-5, with a tentative D call TRBD1 (6 bases). The CDR3 spans 15 residues. The V gene's germline CDR1 is SEHNR and CDR2 FQNEAQ (reference sequence). V lost 5 bases and J 2 bases, leaving 13 bases between the germline ends. The CDR3 region is CASSRTGGGNQPQHF. The CDR3 coding sequence is TGTGCCAGCAGCCGAACGGGGGGCGGCAATCAGCCCCAGCATTTT.

This chain's CDR3 is CASNQGYTGELFF. CDR3 DNA: TGTGCCAGCAATCAGGGGTATACCGGGGAGCTGTTTTTT. The chain combines TRBV3-1 (or the pseudogene TRBV3-2) with TRBJ2-2, with a tentative D call TRBD1 (6 bases). Between the trimmed V and J ends, which lost 7 bases and 5 bases, there was a span of 11 bases. This CDR3 has 13 amino acids. The V gene's germline CDR1 is LGHDT and CDR2 YNNKEL (reference sequence).

This sequence joins TRBV9 and TRBJ1-4, with 9 bases that match TRBD1. V was pared by 4 bases and J by 5 bases, with 6 bases of the junction left unmatched. The CDR3 has 15 residues. Germline CDR1 reads SGDLS; CDR2 reads YYNGEE. CDR3 loop: CASSRQGGENEKLFF. For the CDR3, the DNA is TGTGCCAGCAGCCGACAGGGGGGAGAGAATGAAAAACTGTTTTTT.

This CDR3 reads CASSRQSNQPQHF. CDR3 bases: TGTGCCAGCAGCAGACAGAGCAATCAGCCCCAGCATTTT. The J gene is TRBJ1-5, the V gene TRBV7-2; a possible D gene is TRBD1 (5 bases). Germline assignment: CDR1 SGHTA and CDR2 FQGNSA. CDR3 length equals 13 residues. V lost 5 bases to trimming and J lost 1 base, with 6 bases between them.

The genes are TRBV4-3 and TRBJ2-1; TRBD2 matches at 9 bases. The CDR3 consists of 16 residues. Germline V gene sequence: CDR1 LGHNA, CDR2 YSLEER. The junction had 4 bases not matched to a gene; V was cut back by 0 bases and J by 4 bases. CDR3 coding DNA: TGCGCCAGCAGCCAAGAGCCAGCGGGAGGTTACAATGAGCAGTTCTTC. Encoded protein: CASSQEPAGGYNEQFF.

This clone was seen a single time. V gene TRBV19 combines with J gene TRBJ2-7; a possible D gene is TRBD1 (5 bases). Germline values: CDR1 LNHDA, CDR2 SQIVND (reference sequence). The CDR3 sequence is 14 residues long. V was shortened by 5 bases and J by 2 bases, with 13 bases between the two germline ends. The CDR3 sequence: CASSFGRATYEQYF. The CDR3 DNA follows: TGTGCCAGTAGTTTCGGCAGGGCCACCTACGAGCAGTACTTC.

The chain has TRBV18 and TRBJ2-7; the D gene is possibly TRBD2 (6 bases). Germline-derived CDR1 and CDR2 are KGHSH and LQKENI. V lost 6 bases and J 4 bases, leaving 19 bases between the germline ends. The length of the CDR3 is 15 residues. The CDR3 nucleotides read TGTGCCAGCTCCGCTACGCGGGGAATCTCTTACGAGCAGTACTTC. Protein: CASSATRGISYEQYF.

This clone was seen just once. The genes are TRBV6-5 and TRBJ1-2; a possible D gene is TRBD1 (5 bases). Germline CDR1 is MNHEY and CDR2 is SVGAGI. V dropped 2 bases and J dropped 2 bases, with 9 bases sitting between them. The CDR3 has 14 amino acids. CDR3 region: CASSYGDSNYGYTF. Written as DNA, the CDR3 is TGTGCCAGCAGTTACGGAGACAGCAACTATGGCTACACCTTC.

V usage is TRBV28 and J usage is TRBJ2-1; D is possibly TRBD1 (6 bases). Germline V gene lookup returns CDR1 MDHEN and CDR2 SYDVKM. The CDR3 is 20 residues long. V gave up 2 bases and J gave up 0 bases, with 23 bases separating them. The CDR3 bases are TGTGCCAGCAGTTTACAGCATTCGCAGGGGAACTCTTACTCCTACAATGAGCAGTTCTTC. This codes for CASSLQHSQGNSYSYNEQFF.

This clone has only one observation. The chain employs TRBV5-1 and TRBJ1-6; 8 nucleotides agree with TRBD1. V dropped 2 bases and J dropped 12; count of bases not matched to a gene: 10. Germline CDR1 and CDR2: SGHRS and YFSETQ. This CDR3 comprises 15 residues. The CDR3 reads CASSLRTGPEEPLHF. As DNA, the CDR3 is TGCGCCAGCAGCTTACGGACAGGGCCCGAGGAACCCCTCCACTTT.

In this sample, this clone turned up once. V usage is TRBV4-1 and J usage is TRBJ2-3, with D uncertain. Trimming took 1 base from V and 4 from J, leaving 12 bases between them. Germline V gene data show CDR1 as MGHRA and CDR2 as YSYEKL. This CDR3 is 15 amino acids long. The CDR3 sequence: CASSQALLVPDTQYF. CDR3 coding DNA: TGCGCCAGCAGCCAAGCCCTCTTAGTCCCAGATACGCAGTATTTT.

This chain uses TRBV20-1 with TRBJ1-1; no clear D gene. Germline loops: CDR1 DFQATT, CDR2 SNEGSKA (reference sequence). V was trimmed by 3 bases and J by 1 base, leaving 6 bases between them. The CDR3 covers 12 residues. The CDR3 sequence: CSASSWNTEAFF. The CDR3 coding sequence is TGCAGTGCTAGTTCCTGGAACACTGAAGCTTTCTTT.

The chain has TRBV6-6 and TRBJ1-5, with TRBD1 as a possible D gene (5 bases). Germline V CDR1 and CDR2: MNHNY, SVGAGI (reference sequence). The ends were cut back, 4 bases at V and 4 bases at J, with 11 bases in the middle. The CDR3 covers 14 residues. CDR3 sequence reads: CASSLGGDNQPQHF. The CDR3 DNA follows: TGTGCCAGCAGTTTGGGGGGGGATAATCAGCCCCAGCATTTT.

CDR3 nucleotide sequence: TGCGCCAGCAGCCCTTCGGGGACTAGCAGTAGCGAGCAGTACTTC. It translates to CASSPSGTSSSEQYF. This chain links TRBV10-1 with TRBJ2-7, with 9 bases aligning to TRBD2. Germline V gives CDR1 WNHNN, CDR2 SYGVQD (reference sequence). The CDR3 has 15 amino acids. The V gene end was trimmed by 6 bases and the J gene end by 6 bases; junction bases not matched to a gene: 12.

V and J are TRBV14 and TRBJ2-1; D not certain. The CDR3 consists of 13 residues. The germline V and J ends were trimmed by 3 bases and 9 bases, with 12 bases remaining between them. CDR1 SGHDN and CDR2 FVKESK come from the germline V gene. CDR3 protein: CASSHLGSVEQFF. CDR3 coding DNA: TGTGCCAGCAGCCACCTAGGTTCCGTTGAGCAGTTCTTC.

The chain employs TRBV11-3 and TRBJ2-5, with 11 bases matching TRBD2. The CDR3 is made up of 16 amino acids. Germline lookup yields CDR1 SGHNT and CDR2 YENEEA. The V segment lost 3 bases and the J segment 5 bases; nucleotides outside the gene matches: 8. CDR3 loop: CASSFHVAGGQETQYF. Written as DNA, the CDR3 is TGTGCCAGCAGCTTTCACGTAGCGGGGGGGCAGGAGACCCAGTACTTC. Supplemented by reference TRBV11-3 and TRBJ2-5, the full variable domain reads EAGVVQSPRYKIIEKKQPVAFWCNPISGHNTLYWYLQNLGQGPELLIRYENEEAVDDSQLPKDRFSAERLKGVDSTLKIQPAELGDSAVYLCASSFHVAGGQETQYFGPGTRLLVL.

The CDR3 region is CASSESRWGGAETQYF. The DNA for the CDR3 is TGTGCCAGCAGTGAAAGTAGGTGGGGCGGAGCAGAGACCCAGTACTTC. The chain has TRBV25-1 and TRBJ2-5; weak D call: TRBD1 (5 bases). Trimming removed 2 bases from V and 4 bases from J, with 17 bases in between. The CDR3 extends over 16 amino acids. Germline lookup yields CDR1 MGHDK and CDR2 SYGVNS.

The chain uses TRBV6-5 and TRBJ2-1; perhaps TRBD2 as D (6 bases). The CDR3 has 14 residues. Trimming cost V 4 bases and J 10 bases, with 17 bases left between them. CDR1 and CDR2 (germline): MNHEY, SVGAGI. The chain's CDR3 is CASSSGTFAGEQFF. As DNA, the CDR3 is TGTGCCAGCAGTTCCGGGACGTTCGCGGGGGAGCAGTTCTTC.

The V gene is TRBV7-9, the J gene TRBJ2-7; TRBD2 agrees at 11 bases. The CDR3 runs 19 residues. Germline V gene sequence: CDR1 SEHNR, CDR2 FQNEAQ (reference sequence). J was trimmed by 0 bases and V by 4 bases; bases with no gene match: 14. CDR3 amino acids: CASSSPSGGRTSASYEQYF. As DNA, the CDR3 is TGTGCCAGCAGCTCCCCTAGCGGGGGGCGGACCTCAGCCTCCTACGAGCAGTACTTC. The variable domain in full, completed from reference TRBV7-9 and TRBJ2-7, reads DTGVSQNPRHKITKRGQNVTFRCDPISEHNRLYWYRQTLGQGPEFLTYFQNEAQLEKSRLLSDRFSAERPKGSFSTLEIQRTEQGDSAMYLCASSSPSGGRTSASYEQYFGPGTRLTVT.

The chain has TRBV5-1 and TRBJ2-7; weak D call: TRBD1 (6 bases). This CDR3 comprises 15 residues. CDR1 is SGHRS, CDR2 YFSETQ, per germline. Trimming pared 7 bases from V and 2 bases from J, leaving 19 bases between. The CDR3, as DNA: TGCGCCAGCCAGCTTGTATTTCAGGGGCCCTACGAGCAGTACTTC. Residues: CASQLVFQGPYEQYF. The full variable domain, completed using reference TRBV5-1 and TRBJ2-7, is KAGVTQTPRYLIKTRGQQVTLSCSPISGHRSVSWYQQTPGQGLQFLFEYFSETQRNKGNFPGRFSGRQFSNSRSEMNVSTLELGDSALYLCASQLVFQGPYEQYFGPGTRLTVT.

The CDR3, as DNA: TGTGCCAGCAGTAATCTACCGGGACTGAAGTACACTGAAGCTTTCTTT. Amino acid sequence: CASSNLPGLKYTEAFF. The chain is built from TRBV6-4 and TRBJ1-1, with D possibly being TRBD1 (5 bases). In germline, CDR1 is MRHNA, CDR2 SNTAGT. V shed 5 bases and J shed 3 bases, with 19 bases lying between them. The CDR3 has 16 amino acids.

This chain joins TRBV3-1 (or the pseudogene TRBV3-2) and TRBJ1-2; 7 nucleotides match TRBD1. V shed 2 bases, J shed 4 bases, and the junction held 7 bases outside the gene matches. This CDR3 contains 15 residues. Germline V CDR1 and CDR2: LGHDT, YNNKEL (reference sequence). The CDR3 is CASSQKGRDSYGYTF. CDR3 coding DNA: TGTGCCAGCAGCCAAAAGGGCCGGGACAGCTATGGCTACACCTTC.